The T cell receptor beta chain under discussion was sequenced for a study of CD8+ T cells in alopecia areata. Sequencing used cDNA as its template, made by extracting RNA and reverse transcribing it. TCRdb's copy holds only in-frame clones and misses some; the assay was immunoSEQ multiplex PCR. This sample has roughly 59,000 clones; around half occur once, and the top ten carry 15% to 20%. Germline V gene lookup returns CDR1 SQVTM and CDR2 ANQGSEA. Germline trimming cut 6 bases from V and 6 bases from J; bases unmatched to any gene: 15. The CDR3 sequence is 16 residues long. The sample consisted of CD8+ T cells sorted from blood, taken at week 0. The J gene is TRBJ2-1, the V gene TRBV29-1; 9 nucleotides match TRBD2. This TCR was recovered from a human donor with alopecia areata. The CDR3 sequence is CSVSTGAGGLPNEQFF. The CDR3 DNA follows: TGCAGCGTCTCAACCGGGGCGGGAGGGCTCCCCAATGAGCAGTTCTTC.